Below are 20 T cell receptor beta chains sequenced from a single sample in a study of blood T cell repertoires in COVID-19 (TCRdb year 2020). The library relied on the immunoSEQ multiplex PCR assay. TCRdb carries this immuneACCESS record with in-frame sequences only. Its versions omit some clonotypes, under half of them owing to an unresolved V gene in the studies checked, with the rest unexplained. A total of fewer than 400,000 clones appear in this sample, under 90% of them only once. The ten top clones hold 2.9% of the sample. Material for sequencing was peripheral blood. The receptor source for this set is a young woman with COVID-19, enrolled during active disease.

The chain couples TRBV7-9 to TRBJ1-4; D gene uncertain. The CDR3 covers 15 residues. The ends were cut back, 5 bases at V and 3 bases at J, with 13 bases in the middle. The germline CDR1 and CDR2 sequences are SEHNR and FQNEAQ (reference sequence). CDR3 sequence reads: CASSPQEGANEKLFF. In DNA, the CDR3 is TGTGCCAGCAGCCCCCAGGAGGGCGCTAATGAAAAACTGTTTTTT.

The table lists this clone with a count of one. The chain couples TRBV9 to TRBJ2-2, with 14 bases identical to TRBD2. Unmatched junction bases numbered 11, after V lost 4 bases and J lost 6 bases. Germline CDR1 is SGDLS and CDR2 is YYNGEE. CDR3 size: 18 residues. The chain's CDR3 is CASSLRGTSGSISGELFF. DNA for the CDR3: TGTGCCAGCAGCCTTCGCGGGACTAGCGGGAGTATCTCCGGGGAGCTGTTTTTT.

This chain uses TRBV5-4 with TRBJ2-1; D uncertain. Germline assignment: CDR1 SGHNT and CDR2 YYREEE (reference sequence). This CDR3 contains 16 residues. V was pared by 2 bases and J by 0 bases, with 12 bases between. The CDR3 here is CASSLYRESSYNEQFF. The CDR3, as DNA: TGTGCCAGCAGCTTATACAGAGAGAGCTCCTACAATGAGCAGTTCTTC.

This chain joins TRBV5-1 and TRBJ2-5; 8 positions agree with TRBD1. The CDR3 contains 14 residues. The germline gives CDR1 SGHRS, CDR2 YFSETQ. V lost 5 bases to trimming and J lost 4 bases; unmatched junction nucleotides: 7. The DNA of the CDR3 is TGCGCCAGCAGGTTTACAGGGGGGAGAGAGACCCAGTACTTC. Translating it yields CASRFTGGRETQYF. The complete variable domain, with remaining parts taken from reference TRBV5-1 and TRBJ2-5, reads KAGVTQTPRYLIKTRGQQVTLSCSPISGHRSVSWYQQTPGQGLQFLFEYFSETQRNKGNFPGRFSGRQFSNSRSEMNVSTLELGDSALYLCASRFTGGRETQYFGPGTRLLVL.

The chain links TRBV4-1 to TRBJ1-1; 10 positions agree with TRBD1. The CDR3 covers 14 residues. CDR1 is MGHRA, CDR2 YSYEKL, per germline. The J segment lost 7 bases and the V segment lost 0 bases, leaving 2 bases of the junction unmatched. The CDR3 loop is CASSQEGQGHEAFF. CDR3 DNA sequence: TGCGCCAGCAGCCAAGAGGGACAGGGGCATGAAGCTTTCTTT.

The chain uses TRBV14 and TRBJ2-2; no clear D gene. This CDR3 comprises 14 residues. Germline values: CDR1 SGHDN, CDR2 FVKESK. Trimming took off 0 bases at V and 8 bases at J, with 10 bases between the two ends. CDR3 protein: CASSQEYGVGELFF. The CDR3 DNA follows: TGTGCCAGCAGCCAAGAGTACGGAGTGGGGGAGCTGTTTTTT.

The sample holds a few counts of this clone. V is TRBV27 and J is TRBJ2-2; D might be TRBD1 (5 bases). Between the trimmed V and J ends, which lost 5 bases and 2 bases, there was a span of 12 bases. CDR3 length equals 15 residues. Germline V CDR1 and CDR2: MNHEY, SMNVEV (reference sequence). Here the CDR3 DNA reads TGTGCCAGCAGTCCACGACAGATAAACACCGGGGAGCTGTTTTTT. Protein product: CASSPRQINTGELFF.

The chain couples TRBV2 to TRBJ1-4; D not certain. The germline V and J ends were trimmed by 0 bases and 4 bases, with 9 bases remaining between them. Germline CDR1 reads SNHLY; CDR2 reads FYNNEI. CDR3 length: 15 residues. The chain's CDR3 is CASSEAGVDNEKLFF. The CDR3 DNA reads TGTGCCAGCAGTGAAGCGGGAGTGGATAATGAAAAACTGTTTTTT.

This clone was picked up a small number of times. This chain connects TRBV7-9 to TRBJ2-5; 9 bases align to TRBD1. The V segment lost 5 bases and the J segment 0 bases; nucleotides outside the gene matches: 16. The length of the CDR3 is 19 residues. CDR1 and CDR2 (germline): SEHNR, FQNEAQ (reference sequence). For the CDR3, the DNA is TGTGCCAGCAGCCGCCTCGGGGGGACAGGGAAAAGTAACCAAGAGACCCAGTACTTC. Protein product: CASSRLGGTGKSNQETQYF.

CDR3 nucleotide sequence: TGCGCCAGCAGTCTGGGGGCCGGGACAGGCCCCTACGAGCAGTACTTC. Amino acid sequence: CASSLGAGTGPYEQYF. The chain combines TRBV5-1 with TRBJ2-7; 8 bases map to TRBD1. V shed 5 bases, J shed 2 bases, and the junction held 12 bases outside the gene matches. The CDR3 contains 16 residues. CDR1 is SGHRS and CDR2 is YFSETQ in the germline V gene.

This chain's CDR3 is CSAAGKSPLHF. The CDR3, as DNA: TGCAGTGCGGCAGGAAAATCACCCCTCCACTTT. The chain joins TRBV20-1 to TRBJ1-6; D unclear. Trimming left V 6 bases short and J 10 bases short, with 10 bases between. Per germline, CDR1 DFQATT and CDR2 SNEGSKA (reference sequence). This CDR3 spans 11 amino acids.

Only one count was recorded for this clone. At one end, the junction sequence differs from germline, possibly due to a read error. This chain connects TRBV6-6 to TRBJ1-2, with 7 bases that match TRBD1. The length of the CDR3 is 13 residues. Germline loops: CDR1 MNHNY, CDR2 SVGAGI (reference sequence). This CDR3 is CASSSAGQDGYTF. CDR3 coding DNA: TGTGCCAGCAGTTCCGCCGGACAGGATGGTTACACCTTC.

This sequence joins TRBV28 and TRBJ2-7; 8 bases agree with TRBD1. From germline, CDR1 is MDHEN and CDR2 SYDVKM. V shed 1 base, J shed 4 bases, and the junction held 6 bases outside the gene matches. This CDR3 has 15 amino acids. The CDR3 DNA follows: TGTGCCAGCAGTTTATCCCGGACAGGGACTTACGAGCAGTACTTC. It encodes CASSLSRTGTYEQYF.

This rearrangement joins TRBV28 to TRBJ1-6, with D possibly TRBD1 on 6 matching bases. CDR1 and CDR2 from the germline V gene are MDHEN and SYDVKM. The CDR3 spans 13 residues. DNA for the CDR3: TGTGCTTTCTCGGGGGGCTCGAGTTCACCCCTCCACTTT. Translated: CAFSGGSSSPLHF. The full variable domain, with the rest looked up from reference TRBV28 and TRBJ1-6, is DVKVTQSSRYLVKRTGEKVFLECVQDMDHENMFWYRQDPGLGLRLIYFSYDVKMKEKGDIPEGYSVSREKKERFSLILESASTNQTSMYLCAFSGGSSSPLHFGNGTRLTVT.

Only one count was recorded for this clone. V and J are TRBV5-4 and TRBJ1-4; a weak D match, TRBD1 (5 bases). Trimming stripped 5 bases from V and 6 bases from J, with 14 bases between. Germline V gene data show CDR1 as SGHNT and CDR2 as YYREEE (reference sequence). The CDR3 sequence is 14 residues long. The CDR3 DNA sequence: TGTGCCAGCAGACCAAATGCGGGACATGAAAAACTGTTTTTT. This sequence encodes CASRPNAGHEKLFF.

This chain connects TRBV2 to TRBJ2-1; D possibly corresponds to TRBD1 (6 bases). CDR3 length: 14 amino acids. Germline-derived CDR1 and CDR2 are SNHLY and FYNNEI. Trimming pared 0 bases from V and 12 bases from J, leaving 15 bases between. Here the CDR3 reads CASSEAITGTRQFF. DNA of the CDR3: TGTGCCAGCAGTGAAGCGATTACCGGGACACGGCAGTTCTTC.

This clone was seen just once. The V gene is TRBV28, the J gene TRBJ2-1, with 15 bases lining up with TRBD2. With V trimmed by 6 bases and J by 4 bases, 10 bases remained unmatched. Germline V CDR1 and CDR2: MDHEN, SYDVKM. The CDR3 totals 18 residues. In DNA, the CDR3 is TGTGCCAGCAGAGGGACTAGCGGGAGGAATTGGGGATACAATGAGCAGTTCTTC. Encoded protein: CASRGTSGRNWGYNEQFF.

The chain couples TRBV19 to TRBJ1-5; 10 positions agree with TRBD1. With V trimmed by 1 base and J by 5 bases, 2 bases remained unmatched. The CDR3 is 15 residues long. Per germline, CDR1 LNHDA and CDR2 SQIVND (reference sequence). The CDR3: CASSIVGTGDQPQHF. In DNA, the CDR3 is TGTGCCAGTAGTATAGTCGGGACAGGGGATCAGCCCCAGCATTTT. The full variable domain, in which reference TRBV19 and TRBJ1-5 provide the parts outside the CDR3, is DGGITQSPKYLFRKEGQNVTLSCEQNLNHDAMYWYRQDPGQGLRLIYYSQIVNDFQKGDIAEGYSVSREKKESFPLTVTSAQKNPTAFYLCASSIVGTGDQPQHFGDGTRLSIL.

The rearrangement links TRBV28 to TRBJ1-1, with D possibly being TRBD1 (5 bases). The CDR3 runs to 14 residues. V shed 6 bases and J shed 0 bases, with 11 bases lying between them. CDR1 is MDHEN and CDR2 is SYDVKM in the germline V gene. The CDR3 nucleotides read TGTGCCAGCAGAGAGGGACTCATGAACACTGAAGCTTTCTTT. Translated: CASREGLMNTEAFF.

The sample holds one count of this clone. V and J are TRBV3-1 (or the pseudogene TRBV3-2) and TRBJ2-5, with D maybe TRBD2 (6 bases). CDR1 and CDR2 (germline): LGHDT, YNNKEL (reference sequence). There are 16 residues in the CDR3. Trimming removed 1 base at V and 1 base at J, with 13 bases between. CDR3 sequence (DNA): TGTGCCAGCAGCCAAGCCCCGTCGCGGGGCCAAGAGACCCAGTACTTC. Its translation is CASSQAPSRGQETQYF.